This T cell receptor (beta chain) was recovered during a study of read filtering for tumor transcriptome and immune sequencing (dated by TCRdb to 2020 to 2021). For the wider study: The cohort consisted of under 20 male and some 15 female patients, with a mean age of about 70 years and an age range of roughly 45 to 85. Using the same bone marrow samples, the study ran both targeted immune repertoire sequencing and bulk whole-transcriptome sequencing and then compared the TCR repertoires from each method. One of the main goals was to work out a read-filtering strategy for immune repertoire data, in particular whether clonotypes backed by only a single read should be removed. After DNase treatment, whole-transcriptome libraries were prepared using the TruSeq RNA Access Library Prep Kit. Per sample, about 4.05 to 10.27 million TCR-region mapped reads were obtained with IR-seq, compared with only roughly 75 to 1,400 with RNA-seq. By revised international staging, roughly 8 patients were R-ISS I, 16 were R-ISS II and 7 were R-ISS III.

Starting from approximately 400 ng RNA, TCR libraries were constructed with the Immunoverse kit using molecular barcoded adaptors that cover the alpha/delta and beta/gamma chains. TCR library preparation used the same RNA that was used for transcriptome sequencing. Sequencing of the TCR libraries was done on an Illumina HiSeq 4000 with 2 x 150 cycles. Concerning the study's data processing: MiXCR aligned TCR reads to human V, D, J and C references and assembled the aligned reads into CDR3 clonotypes, with quality filtering and error correction included. The tcR package in R was used to analyze clonotype counts and gene usage diversity. For inspection of raw mapping reads, RNA-seq reads were mapped by STAR aligner version 2.5.3a onto GRCh37 of the human genome. IR-seq fastq files were randomly downsampled with Seqtk 1.3 to test the effect of sequencing depth on detected clonotypes. TCRdb reanalyzed the raw reads on its own, using fastp at Q25 for trimming and MiXCR for clone calling, and kept in-frame beta chains. Each entry merges the rows of one CDR3 protein and shows their most common DNA and genes. The V and J calls, along with clone size, are taken from TCRdb and not from the paper's own processing. For this sample the table gives about 39,000 distinct CDR3 sequences, of which 13% to 15% were detected only once. The leading ten clones occupy 5.5% to 7% of the sample.

The paper's findings and limits, for the study overall: Single-read clonotypes made up roughly 82% of clonotypes but about 3.2% of total reads in IR-seq, and 70% to 75% of clonotypes and roughly 45% of reads in RNA-seq. When single-read clonotypes were removed, the proportions of shared clonotypes in IR-seq and RNA-seq correlated more strongly. The sorted CD138-negative fraction was a mixed bone marrow immune population, not purified T cells. Compared with RNA-seq, IR-seq captured clonotypes at much higher depth and more reliably, and a smaller IR-seq throughput was enough to identify most shared clonotypes.

Each patient had bone marrow sampled at the time of active disease. Ficoll-Hypaque density gradient centrifugation was used to isolate the bone marrow mononuclear cells. Myeloma plasma cells were removed and CD138-negative cells were obtained by negative selection following labeling with CD138 magnetic microbeads on a MACS separator. The purity of the isolated cells was checked by flow cytometry with CD138 antibodies on an Attune NxT. TRIzol reagent was used to extract total RNA, which was then quantified with a NanoDrop spectrophotometer. For each patient, the CD138-negative bone marrow sample underwent paired RNA-seq and IR-seq. This clonotype was found many times. It lacks a known antigen. Per-base quality was not reported, and no clone a single base away is much larger than it. As encoded in the germline V gene, CDR1 is MDHEN while CDR2 is SYDVKM. The CDR3 measures 15 amino acids from cysteine to phenylalanine. The entry retains the CDR3 DNA only, 45 bases that are in frame from base 1. V loses 7 bases at its end and J loses 0 bases; junction bases beyond the gene matches: 5.

Material: a population of CD138-negative cells sorted from bone marrow. The cell subset or site tag for this specimen amounts to: bone marrow mononuclear cells depleted of CD138+ plasma/myeloma cells by negative magnetic selection. The chain employs TRBV28 and TRBJ1-4, and TRBD1 matches 7 of the central bases. The receptor was derived from a donor over 35 with multiple myeloma. The CDR3 here reads CASTSQGATNEKLFF. The nucleotide sequence reads as follows: TGTGCCAGCACCTCCCAGGGGGCAACTAATGAAAAACTGTTTTTT. Joined to the reference TRBV28 and TRBJ1-4 proteins, this CDR3 gives the full variable domain: DVKVTQSSRYLVKRTGEKVFLECVQDMDHENMFWYRQDPGLGLRLIYFSYDVKMKEKGDIPEGYSVSREKKERFSLILESASTNQTSMYLCASTSQGATNEKLFFGSGTQLSVL.